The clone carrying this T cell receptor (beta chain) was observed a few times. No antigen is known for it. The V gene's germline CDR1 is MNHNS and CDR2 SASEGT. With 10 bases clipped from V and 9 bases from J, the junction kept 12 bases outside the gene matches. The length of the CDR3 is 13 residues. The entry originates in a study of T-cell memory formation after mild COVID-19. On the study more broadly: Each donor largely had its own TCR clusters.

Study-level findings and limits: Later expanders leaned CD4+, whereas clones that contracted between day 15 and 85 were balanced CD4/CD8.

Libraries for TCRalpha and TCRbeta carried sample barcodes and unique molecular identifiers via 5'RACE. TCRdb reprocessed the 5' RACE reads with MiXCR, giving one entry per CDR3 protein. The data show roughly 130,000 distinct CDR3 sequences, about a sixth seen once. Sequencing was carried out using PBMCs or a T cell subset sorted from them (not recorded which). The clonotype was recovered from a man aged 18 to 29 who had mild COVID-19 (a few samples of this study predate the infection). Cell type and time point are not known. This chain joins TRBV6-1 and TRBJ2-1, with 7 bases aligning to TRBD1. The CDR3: CATLTGVRGEQFF. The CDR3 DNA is TGTGCCACGCTAACAGGGGTTAGGGGTGAGCAGTTCTTC.